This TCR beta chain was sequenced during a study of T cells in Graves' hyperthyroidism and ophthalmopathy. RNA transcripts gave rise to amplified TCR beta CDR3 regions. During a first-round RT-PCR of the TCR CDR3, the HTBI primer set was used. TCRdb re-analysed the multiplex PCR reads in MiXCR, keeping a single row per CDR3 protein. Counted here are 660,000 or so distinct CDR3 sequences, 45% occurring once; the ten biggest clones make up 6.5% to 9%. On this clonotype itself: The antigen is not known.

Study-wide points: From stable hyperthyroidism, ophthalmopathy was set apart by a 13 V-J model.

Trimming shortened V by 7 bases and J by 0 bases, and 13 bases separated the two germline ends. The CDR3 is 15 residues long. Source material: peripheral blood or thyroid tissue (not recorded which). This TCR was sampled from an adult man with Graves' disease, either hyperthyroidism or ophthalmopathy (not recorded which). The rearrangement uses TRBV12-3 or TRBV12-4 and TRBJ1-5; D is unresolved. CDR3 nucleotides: TGTGCCAGCAAAGCCCCCGGCGGTAGCAATCAGCCCCAGCATTTT. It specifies CASKAPGGSNQPQHF.